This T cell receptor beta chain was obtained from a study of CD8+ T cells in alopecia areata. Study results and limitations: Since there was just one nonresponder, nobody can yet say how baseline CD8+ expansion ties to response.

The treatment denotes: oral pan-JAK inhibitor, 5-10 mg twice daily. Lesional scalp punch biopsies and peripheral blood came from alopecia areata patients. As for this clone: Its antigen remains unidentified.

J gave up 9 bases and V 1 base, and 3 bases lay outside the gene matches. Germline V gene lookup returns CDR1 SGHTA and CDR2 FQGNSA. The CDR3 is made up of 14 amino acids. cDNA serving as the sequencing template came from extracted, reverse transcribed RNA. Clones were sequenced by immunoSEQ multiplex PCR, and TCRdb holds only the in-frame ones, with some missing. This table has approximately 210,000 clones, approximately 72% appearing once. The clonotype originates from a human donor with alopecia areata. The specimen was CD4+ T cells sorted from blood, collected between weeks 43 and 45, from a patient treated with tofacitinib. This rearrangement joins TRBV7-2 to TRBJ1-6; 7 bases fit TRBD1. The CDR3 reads CASSLDRGASPLHF. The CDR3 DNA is TGTGCCAGCAGCTTAGACAGGGGCGCTTCACCCCTCCACTTT.